A selection of T cell receptor beta chains follows, all from one sample in a study of shared clonotypes between healthy human individuals. This table comes from immunoSEQ multiplex PCR, and its TCRdb copy is limited to in-frame clones, with some not included. The table lists some 2 million clones, less than 95% of them singletons. The sequencing sample was made of naive CD8+ T cells sorted from blood. These receptors all come from a man aged 18-30 years in good health. Each CDR3 is given without its conserved first and last residue.

V gene: TRBV7-9
CDR3 length: 15
J gene: TRBJ1-2
CDR3 protein: ASSLGTLELANYGYT

V gene: TRBV4-3
CDR3 length: 11
J gene: TRBJ1-1
CDR3 protein: ASSQGPDRMSF

V gene: TRBV2
CDR3 length: 14
J gene: TRBJ2-3
CDR3 protein: ASSERRDQGLGTQY

V gene: TRBV11-2
CDR3 length: 13
J gene: TRBJ1-4
CDR3 protein: ASSLRGGGGEKLF

V gene: TRBV5-6
CDR3 length: 11
J gene: TRBJ2-5
CDR3 protein: ASSLAIQETQY

V gene: TRBV19
CDR3 length: 13
J gene: TRBJ1-2
CDR3 protein: ASSMIVGVKNGYT

V gene: TRBV7-2
CDR3 length: 12
J gene: TRBJ1-1
CDR3 protein: ASSPWAGSPEAF

V gene: TRBV28
CDR3 length: 12
J gene: TRBJ1-3
CDR3 protein: ASSSVFSGNTIY

V gene: TRBV5-6
CDR3 length: 13
J gene: TRBJ2-7
CDR3 protein: ASRNGQGKYVEQY

V gene: TRBV27
CDR3 length: 14
J gene: TRBJ2-6
CDR3 protein: ASSLLAGTGANVLT

V gene: TRBV10-1
CDR3 length: 9
J gene: TRBJ2-2
CDR3 protein: ASGNTGELF

V gene: TRBV9
CDR3 length: 11
J gene: TRBJ2-2
CDR3 protein: ASSVTNTGELF

V gene: TRBV28
CDR3 length: 11
J gene: TRBJ2-5
CDR3 protein: ASSLGLSETQY

V gene: TRBV28
CDR3 length: 11
J gene: TRBJ1-1
CDR3 protein: ASSRRQGGEAF

V gene: TRBV6-5
CDR3 length: 14
J gene: TRBJ2-3
CDR3 protein: ASSYELAARADTQY

V gene: TRBV6-5
CDR3 length: 11
J gene: TRBJ2-5
CDR3 protein: ASSPRIQETQY

V gene: TRBV30
CDR3 length: 10
J gene: TRBJ2-2
CDR3 protein: AWWALGGELF

V gene: TRBV7-9
CDR3 length: 13
J gene: TRBJ2-4
CDR3 protein: ASSLARDFRHIQY

V gene: TRBV18
CDR3 length: 14
J gene: TRBJ2-1
CDR3 protein: ASSSLEVPHYNEQF

V gene: TRBV27
CDR3 length: 14
J gene: TRBJ2-7
CDR3 protein: ASSPRQGKWLYEQY

V gene: TRBV27
CDR3 length: 9
J gene: TRBJ2-1
CDR3 protein: AASGGNEQF

V gene: TRBV7-9
CDR3 length: 13
J gene: TRBJ2-4
CDR3 protein: ASSPRGDAKNIQY

V gene: TRBV4-3
CDR3 length: 11
J gene: TRBJ2-7
CDR3 protein: ASSQGLAYEQY

V gene: TRBV6-6
CDR3 length: 12
J gene: TRBJ1-1
CDR3 protein: ASSSGTGNTEAF

V gene: TRBV28
CDR3 length: 15
J gene: TRBJ1-3
CDR3 protein: ASSFARGVSSGNTIY

V gene: TRBV5-4
CDR3 length: 11
J gene: TRBJ2-7
CDR3 protein: ASRIQGTYEQY

V gene: TRBV11-2
CDR3 length: 12
J gene: TRBJ2-7
CDR3 protein: ASSPWDGSYEQY

V gene: TRBV9
CDR3 length: 14
J gene: TRBJ2-1
CDR3 protein: ASSGGLARTYNEQF

V gene: TRBV15
CDR3 length: 14
J gene: TRBJ2-4
CDR3 protein: ATSSRDRGRGNIQY

V gene: TRBV29-1
CDR3 length: 13
J gene: TRBJ2-7
CDR3 protein: SVEARGSGTDEQY

V gene: TRBV28
CDR3 length: 12
J gene: TRBJ1-1
CDR3 protein: ASSLSGGPGEAF

V gene: TRBV29-1
CDR3 length: 14
J gene: TRBJ2-7
CDR3 protein: SVEGTSGRGDYEQY

V gene: TRBV7-9
CDR3 length: 14
J gene: TRBJ2-4
CDR3 protein: ASSLPVPGAKNIQY

V gene: TRBV10-2
CDR3 length: 13
J gene: TRBJ2-3
CDR3 protein: ASSFQGLGADTQY

V gene: TRBV19
CDR3 length: 13
J gene: TRBJ2-5
CDR3 protein: ASSGGAAFQETQY

V gene: TRBV28
CDR3 length: 10
J gene: TRBJ1-2
CDR3 protein: ASTDREYGYT

V gene: TRBV15
CDR3 length: 16
J gene: TRBJ2-7
CDR3 protein: ATSRDYNGSPPSYEQY

V gene: TRBV5-1
CDR3 length: 11
J gene: TRBJ1-1
CDR3 protein: ASSPGQNTEAF

V gene: TRBV10-3
CDR3 length: 13
J gene: TRBJ1-4
CDR3 protein: AISDDRATNEKLF

V gene: TRBV4-1
CDR3 length: 15
J gene: TRBJ2-7
CDR3 protein: ASSQDPFDESSYEQY

V gene: TRBV10-3
CDR3 length: 11
J gene: TRBJ1-4
CDR3 protein: AIKDSRNEKLF

V gene: TRBV6-1
CDR3 length: 13
J gene: TRBJ2-7
CDR3 protein: ASTDDRSFGLEQY

V gene: TRBV5-1
CDR3 length: 14
J gene: TRBJ2-2
CDR3 protein: ASSLDPRGEDGELF

V gene: TRBV12-2
CDR3 length: 12
J gene: TRBJ1-1
CDR3 protein: ASRLTRLGRLAF

V gene: TRBV4-3
CDR3 length: 14
J gene: TRBJ1-5
CDR3 protein: ASSQDWEGAGQPQH

V gene: TRBV10-3
CDR3 length: 12
J gene: TRBJ2-3
CDR3 protein: ATRDGRSTDTQY

V gene: TRBV5-1
CDR3 length: 12
J gene: TRBJ2-7
CDR3 protein: ASSEGLGRYEQY

V gene: TRBV7-9
CDR3 length: 14
J gene: TRBJ2-5
CDR3 protein: ASSLTSGGPQETQY

V gene: TRBV4-2
CDR3 length: 14
J gene: TRBJ2-6
CDR3 protein: ASSQDSFSGANVLT

V gene: TRBV5-6
CDR3 length: 12
J gene: TRBJ1-2
CDR3 protein: ASSFQGSNYGYT